This T cell receptor (beta chain) appears in the sequencing data of a study of blood T cells in healthy people across ages. This CDR3 comprises 17 residues. CDR1 and CDR2 from the germline V gene are LGHNA and YNFKEQ. V lost 4 bases to trimming and J lost 1 base; unmatched junction nucleotides: 10. A second PCR of about 7 to 12 cycles used a sample-barcoded 5' primer and a J-beta primer mix. TCRdb processed the 5' RACE reads anew with MiXCR; each CDR3 protein has one entry. The data show around 620,000 distinct CDR3 sequences, roughly 28% seen once. In its sample, this clonotype was seen a few times. The clonotype originates from a woman aged 70-85 years in good health. Sequencing was done on a sample of blood. The chain combines TRBV4-2 with TRBJ2-3; 8 bases agree with TRBD1. Here the CDR3 DNA reads TGTGCCAGCAGCCTGGGCGGAGGGACAGGAGGCACAGATACGCAGTATTTT. Its protein is CASSLGGGTGGTDTQYF.